A single sample gave rise to the 3 T cell receptor beta chains below, sequenced in a study of memory CD4+ T cells and cytomegalovirus serostatus. TCRdb's copy holds only in-frame clones and misses some; the assay was immunoSEQ multiplex PCR. The data show tens of thousands of clones, approximately 75% seen once. Single viable CD3+CD4+CD8-CD45RO+ cells were sorted as the memory CD4+ T cells. Sequencing was performed on memory CD4+ T cells from blood. The receptors come from an adult in good health and CMV-seronegative.

This clone was detected a few times. The rearrangement uses TRBV4-1 and TRBJ2-1; TRBD2 aligns across 12 bases. Germline-derived CDR1 and CDR2 are MGHRA and YSYEKL. This CDR3 contains 15 residues. J was trimmed by 6 bases and V by 5 bases; bases with no gene match: 5. CDR3 sequence (DNA): TGCGCCAGCAGCTCTCCGACTAGCGGGAGCAATGAGCAGTTCTTC. Translated, it gives CASSSPTSGSNEQFF.

This clone was detected a few times. The CDR3 sequence is CASSPGISGANVLTF. Written as DNA, the CDR3 is TGTGCCAGCAGTCCCGGCATCTCTGGGGCCAACGTCCTGACTTTC. The J gene is TRBJ2-6, the V gene TRBV28; no firm D call. Germline values: CDR1 MDHEN, CDR2 SYDVKM. V lost 5 bases to trimming and J lost 0 bases, with 8 bases between them. This CDR3 region has 15 residues.

V and J are TRBV7-8 and TRBJ1-3, with D hard to call. V was clipped by 7 bases and J by 0 bases, with 10 bases between them. The CDR3 contains 14 residues. CDR1 and CDR2 from the germline V gene are SGHVS and FQNEAQ. CDR3 in amino acids: CASNEFTSGNTIYF. CDR3 in DNA: TGTGCCAGCAACGAGTTTACCTCTGGAAACACCATATATTTT. The full variable domain, with the rest looked up from reference TRBV7-8 and TRBJ1-3, is GAGVSQSPRYKVAKRGQDVALRCDPISGHVSLFWYQQALGQGPEFLTYFQNEAQLDKSGLPSDRFFAERPEGSVSTLKIQRTQQEDSAVYLCASNEFTSGNTIYFGEGSWLTVV.